The rows below give T cell receptor beta chains drawn from one sample of a study of OX40 agonist ivuxolimab in advanced cancers. Using immunoSEQ multiplex PCR, the repertoire was profiled, and TCRdb retains in-frame clones only, with some absent. The sample records some 70,000 clones, 88% being singletons. The sequenced sample was CD4+ or CD8+ T cells sorted from blood, obtained in a trial of the OX40 agonist ivuxolimab. Every receptor here comes from an adult with an advanced solid tumor such as melanoma, head and neck, liver or kidney cancer. Both conserved end residues are part of each CDR3. Fields, in order: J gene, V gene, D gene, clone size, CDR3 protein, CDR3 DNA. The D gene is left open where the match is weak. Clone size, where shown, is once, few, many, or a class for clones that have expanded.

j_gene: TRBJ2-5; v_gene: TRBV29-1; d_gene: TRBD2; abundance: .; CDR3aa: CSVDTSGRGGETQYF; CDR3nt: TGCAGCGTTGATACTAGCGGGAGAGGTGGAGAGACCCAGTACTTC
j_gene: TRBJ1-4; v_gene: TRBV4-2; d_gene: .; abundance: .; CDR3aa: CASSQDRGNEKLFF; CDR3nt: TGTGCCAGCAGCCAAGATAGGGGCAATGAAAAACTGTTTTTT
j_gene: TRBJ2-3; v_gene: TRBV18; d_gene: .; abundance: .; CDR3aa: CASSQDGAQSSDTQYF; CDR3nt: TGTGCCAGCTCACAAGACGGTGCTCAGAGCTCAGATACGCAGTATTTT
j_gene: TRBJ2-7; v_gene: TRBV18; d_gene: TRBD1; abundance: .; CDR3aa: CASSQDRGLTYEQYF; CDR3nt: TGTGCCAGCTCCCAGGACAGGGGGCTAACCTACGAGCAGTACTTC
j_gene: TRBJ2-1; v_gene: TRBV2; d_gene: TRBD1; abundance: .; CDR3aa: CASSVTGQGAGEQFF; CDR3nt: TGTGCCAGCAGCGTAACGGGACAGGGGGCTGGTGAGCAGTTCTTC
j_gene: TRBJ2-5; v_gene: TRBV7-9; d_gene: .; abundance: .; CDR3aa: CASSLDGRGGETQYF; CDR3nt: TGTGCCAGCAGCCTTGACGGCAGGGGGGGAGAGACCCAGTACTTC
j_gene: TRBJ2-7; v_gene: TRBV5-1; d_gene: TRBD2; abundance: .; CDR3aa: CASSLVAAGGYEQYF; CDR3nt: TGCGCCAGCAGCTTGGTGGCAGCGGGGGGCTACGAGCAGTACTTC
j_gene: TRBJ2-5; v_gene: TRBV2; d_gene: .; abundance: once; CDR3aa: CASRKTPETQYF; CDR3nt: TGTGCCAGCAGGAAAACGCCGGAGACCCAGTACTTC
j_gene: TRBJ2-7; v_gene: TRBV7-9; d_gene: TRBD1; abundance: .; CDR3aa: CASSLNKGETGAAYEQYF; CDR3nt: TGTGCCAGCAGCTTAAATAAGGGGGAGACAGGGGCCGCCTACGAGCAGTACTTC
j_gene: TRBJ1-6; v_gene: TRBV5-1; d_gene: .; abundance: .; CDR3aa: CASQRAENSPLHF; CDR3nt: TGCGCCAGCCAGCGGGCAGAGAATTCACCCCTCCACTTT
j_gene: TRBJ1-1; v_gene: TRBV7-2; d_gene: .; abundance: .; CDR3aa: CASSPGQRNTEAFF; CDR3nt: TGTGCCAGCAGCCCGGGACAACGGAACACTGAAGCTTTCTTT
j_gene: TRBJ1-2; v_gene: TRBV14; d_gene: .; abundance: .; CDR3aa: CASSQSSTYGYTF; CDR3nt: TGTGCCAGCAGCCAAAGCAGTACCTATGGCTACACCTTC
j_gene: TRBJ2-5; v_gene: TRBV23-1; d_gene: .; abundance: .; CDR3aa: CASSQWHSQETQYF; CDR3nt: TGCGCCAGCAGTCAATGGCACAGCCAAGAGACCCAGTACTTC
j_gene: TRBJ2-3; v_gene: TRBV19; d_gene: .; abundance: .; CDR3aa: CASSIADTQYF; CDR3nt: TGTGCCAGTAGTATCGCAGATACGCAGTATTTT
j_gene: TRBJ2-2; v_gene: TRBV19; d_gene: .; abundance: .; CDR3aa: CASKRLATGTGELFF; CDR3nt: TGTGCCAGTAAAAGGTTAGCGACAGGCACCGGGGAGCTGTTTTTT
j_gene: TRBJ1-4; v_gene: TRBV7-2; d_gene: .; abundance: .; CDR3aa: CASSLVAGDWEKLFF; CDR3nt: TGTGCCAGCAGCTTAGTAGCAGGGGACTGGGAAAAACTGTTTTTT
j_gene: TRBJ2-5; v_gene: TRBV7-8; d_gene: .; abundance: few; CDR3aa: CASSLYQHQETQYF; CDR3nt: TGTGCCAGCAGCTTATATCAGCACCAAGAGACCCAGTACTTC
j_gene: TRBJ2-1; v_gene: TRBV13; d_gene: TRBD2; abundance: .; CDR3aa: CASSPLGGLAGVRGEQFF; CDR3nt: TGTGCCAGCAGCCCGCTGGGCGGACTAGCGGGAGTTCGGGGTGAGCAGTTCTTC
j_gene: TRBJ1-2; v_gene: TRBV18; d_gene: .; abundance: .; CDR3aa: CASWGTNGLHAGYTF; CDR3nt: TGTGCCAGCTGGGGAACGAACGGGCTTCACGCGGGCTACACCTTC
j_gene: TRBJ2-1; v_gene: TRBV18; d_gene: .; abundance: .; CDR3aa: CASSDRYLSDNEQFF; CDR3nt: TGTGCCAGCTCAGACAGATACCTATCAGACAATGAGCAGTTCTTC
j_gene: TRBJ1-1; v_gene: TRBV2; d_gene: .; abundance: .; CDR3aa: CASSRRKFNTEAFF; CDR3nt: TGTGCCAGCAGTCGAAGGAAATTCAACACTGAAGCTTTCTTT
j_gene: TRBJ2-2; v_gene: TRBV28; d_gene: .; abundance: .; CDR3aa: CASSLEGAGGELFF; CDR3nt: TGTGCCAGCAGTTTGGAGGGGGCTGGCGGGGAGCTGTTTTTT
j_gene: TRBJ2-7; v_gene: TRBV28; d_gene: .; abundance: .; CDR3aa: CASTIRWGDEQYF; CDR3nt: TGTGCCAGCACCATACGATGGGGCGACGAGCAGTACTTC
j_gene: TRBJ2-5; v_gene: TRBV19; d_gene: TRBD2; abundance: .; CDR3aa: CASSIVGVSGSPQETQYF; CDR3nt: TGTGCCAGTAGTATAGTCGGGGTTAGCGGGAGTCCACAAGAGACCCAGTACTTC
j_gene: TRBJ2-5; v_gene: TRBV27; d_gene: TRBD1; abundance: .; CDR3aa: CASSFKRQGYQETQYF; CDR3nt: TGTGCCAGCAGTTTTAAGAGACAGGGGTACCAAGAGACCCAGTACTTC
j_gene: TRBJ2-7; v_gene: TRBV28; d_gene: .; abundance: .; CDR3aa: CAITGSSYEQYF; CDR3nt: TGTGCCATCACGGGGAGCTCCTACGAGCAGTACTTC
j_gene: TRBJ2-3; v_gene: TRBV19; d_gene: TRBD2; abundance: .; CDR3aa: CATQAGASTDTQYF; CDR3nt: TGTGCCACCCAAGCGGGGGCAAGCACAGATACGCAGTATTTT
j_gene: TRBJ1-2; v_gene: TRBV7-2; d_gene: TRBD1; abundance: once; CDR3aa: CASSTQGLTNYGYTF; CDR3nt: TGTGCCAGCAGCACACAGGGGCTAACTAACTATGGCTACACCTTC
j_gene: TRBJ1-5; v_gene: TRBV28; d_gene: .; abundance: .; CDR3aa: CASSLSWSRSNQPQHF; CDR3nt: TGTGCCAGCAGTTTATCCTGGTCGAGGAGCAATCAGCCCCAGCATTTT
j_gene: TRBJ2-7; v_gene: TRBV6-6; d_gene: .; abundance: .; CDR3aa: CASSYLDEQYF; CDR3nt: TGTGCCAGCAGTTATTTAGACGAGCAGTACTTC
j_gene: TRBJ2-6; v_gene: TRBV6-1; d_gene: .; abundance: .; CDR3aa: CASRSGANVLTF; CDR3nt: TGTGCCAGCAGATCTGGGGCCAACGTCCTGACTTTC
j_gene: TRBJ2-7; v_gene: TRBV18; d_gene: .; abundance: once; CDR3aa: CASSYRGPYEQYF; CDR3nt: TGTGCCAGCTCATATCGTGGCCCCTACGAGCAGTACTTC
j_gene: TRBJ2-1; v_gene: TRBV27; d_gene: TRBD1; abundance: .; CDR3aa: CASSLRGQGAGEQFF; CDR3nt: TGTGCCAGCAGTTTACGGGGACAGGGGGCAGGTGAGCAGTTCTTC
j_gene: TRBJ2-2; v_gene: TRBV5-8; d_gene: TRBD1; abundance: once; CDR3aa: CASSSGQGNSGELFF; CDR3nt: TGTGCCAGCAGCAGCGGACAGGGGAACTCCGGGGAGCTGTTTTTT
j_gene: TRBJ2-1; v_gene: TRBV30; d_gene: TRBD2; abundance: once; CDR3aa: CAWVPEWESGRAYNEQFF; CDR3nt: TGTGCCTGGGTGCCCGAGTGGGAGAGCGGGAGGGCCTACAATGAGCAGTTCTTC
j_gene: TRBJ1-2; v_gene: TRBV6-1; d_gene: TRBD1; abundance: .; CDR3aa: CASTSAGQGTYGYTF; CDR3nt: TGTGCCAGCACCTCCGCCGGACAGGGGACCTATGGCTACACCTTC
j_gene: TRBJ1-1; v_gene: TRBV6-1; d_gene: .; abundance: .; CDR3aa: CASSANRDTEAFF; CDR3nt: TGTGCCAGCAGTGCCAACAGGGACACTGAAGCTTTCTTT